These T cell receptor beta chains were read from a single sample in a study of T cell repertoires in cytomegalovirus infection. TCRdb re-called the reads through MiXCR, storing one row per CDR3 protein. The data show nearly 700,000 distinct CDR3 sequences, around 31% seen once. The antigens these receptors bind are not known. The material sequenced was cultured PBMCs, taken from culture after CMV antigen stimulation. The receptor set was obtained from a human donor in good health (CMV status not recorded). Some clones in this sample may be carry-over from other donors' samples. Each CDR3 is given with its conserved first and last residue. Each record gives: D gene, V gene, clone size, J gene, CDR3 DNA, CDR3 protein. A D gene is named only where the DNA matches it firmly. Where a row states a size, it is once, few, many or the class of an expanded clone; other rows omit it.

TRBD1	TRBV6-8	NA	TRBJ1-3	TGTGCCAGCAGCCGTACGGACGGACAGGGAGGGTTTGGAAACACCATATATTTT	CASSRTDGQGGFGNTIYF
NA	TRBV4-3	NA	TRBJ1-6	TGCGCCAGCAGCCAAGGAAGGACGGGTGATAATTCACCCCTCCACTTT	CASSQGRTGDNSPLHF
NA	TRBV18	NA	TRBJ1-2	TGTGCCAGCTCACGACAGGAGTCCTATGGCTACACCTTC	CASSRQESYGYTF
NA	TRBV10-3	NA	TRBJ2-3	TGTGCCATCAGTGCGCTGGGGGAAGATACGCAGTATTTT	CAISALGEDTQYF
TRBD1	TRBV6-1	many	TRBJ1-5	TGTGCCAGCACTTGGGGCCTCGACAGGGGAAGGAATAGCAATCAGCCCCAGCATTTT	CASTWGLDRGRNSNQPQHF
TRBD1	TRBV6-1	many	TRBJ1-5	TGTGCCAGCAGTCTAGGACAGGCACCCCCATATAGCAATCAGCCCCAGCATTTT	CASSLGQAPPYSNQPQHF
NA	TRBV19	NA	TRBJ1-5	TGTGCCAGTAGTACCCGGTGGATTTATAGCAATCAGCCCCAGCATTTT	CASSTRWIYSNQPQHF
TRBD2	TRBV6-8	NA	TRBJ2-1	TGTGCCAGCAGTGGCCGGTTAGCGGGGGCGCCCTGGGATGAGCAGTTCTTC	CASSGRLAGAPWDEQFF
NA	TRBV7-8	NA	TRBJ2-1	TGTGCCAGCAGCTTAGAAGGGCCCGGGGGAACCTACAATGAGCAGTTCTTC	CASSLEGPGGTYNEQFF
TRBD1	TRBV7-3	NA	TRBJ2-1	TGTGCCAGCAGTCCGAGGGACAGGACTAACAATGAGCAGTTCTTC	CASSPRDRTNNEQFF
NA	TRBV6-5	NA	TRBJ2-4	TGTGCCAGCACCCTCCAAGGAGGTTTAGCCAAAAACATTCAGTACTTC	CASTLQGGLAKNIQYF
TRBD1	TRBV7-6	few	TRBJ1-1	TGTGCCAGCAGGCCAGGGGGTGGCGGGAACACTGAAGCTTTCTTT	CASRPGGGGNTEAFF
NA	TRBV6-6	NA	TRBJ1-6	TGTGCCAGCAGTTACGACCCCCGGGGCCGCCATAATTCACCCCTCCACTTT	CASSYDPRGRHNSPLHF
NA	TRBV7-2	NA	TRBJ1-2	TGTGCCAGCAGCATTGGACGCGGCTACACCTTC	CASSIGRGYTF
TRBD1	TRBV20-1	NA	TRBJ1-6	TGCAGTGCTAGAGAAAGGGGACAGGGAGGGAATTCACCCCTCCACTTT	CSARERGQGGNSPLHF
NA	TRBV7-2	many	TRBJ1-3	TGTGCCAGCAGCTTAGAGGCTCCCGGGACGGCTTCGTCTAGAAACACCATATATTTT	CASSLEAPGTASSRNTIYF
NA	TRBV19	few	TRBJ1-1	TGTGCCAGTAGTCCAGGACAGCAGAACACTGAAGCTTTCTTT	CASSPGQQNTEAFF
TRBD2	TRBV6-2/TRBV6-3	few	TRBJ2-2	TGTGCCAGCAGTTCCAGACTAGCGGGAGCCGGGGAGCTGTTTTTT	CASSSRLAGAGELFF
NA	TRBV4-3	NA	TRBJ2-1	TGCGCCAGCAGCCAAGATAGAGTGGGTGGGAATGAGCAGTTCTTC	CASSQDRVGGNEQFF
TRBD2	TRBV12-3/TRBV12-4	few	TRBJ2-3	TGTGCCAGCAGTTGGTATCTAGCGGGGGGGCAAGATACGCAGTATTTT	CASSWYLAGGQDTQYF
TRBD1	TRBV7-2	many	TRBJ1-5	TGTGCCAGCAGCTTAGGTTTTTTCGGGACAGCGAACAATCAGCCCCAGCATTTT	CASSLGFFGTANNQPQHF
TRBD2	TRBV24-1	once	TRBJ2-3	TGTGCCACCAGTGATTTTGGTGGTAGGACTAGCGGTAACGATCCAGATACGCAGTATTTT	CATSDFGGRTSGNDPDTQYF
NA	TRBV2	NA	TRBJ2-3	TGTGCCAGCAGTGCCACTAGAAATACGCAGTATTTT	CASSATRNTQYF
NA	TRBV18	few	TRBJ2-2	TGTGCCAGCTCACCTAGGCGGGAGAACACCGGGGAGCTGTTTTTT	CASSPRRENTGELFF
NA	TRBV2	NA	TRBJ1-4	TGTGCCAGCAGTGAGGGGTTCACTAATGAAAAACTGTTTTTT	CASSEGFTNEKLFF
NA	TRBV10-2	few	TRBJ2-1	TGCGCCGGGCGAAGGAACTTGTACAATGAGCAGTTCTTC	CAGRRNLYNEQFF
NA	TRBV15	NA	TRBJ2-7	TGTGCCACCAGCAGAGATCCCCAGCGGGAGCAGTACTTC	CATSRDPQREQYF
NA	TRBV7-6	NA	TRBJ2-3	TGTGCCAGCAGCCCCCCGGGGAGGGATACGCAGTATTTT	CASSPPGRDTQYF
NA	TRBV7-6	many	TRBJ1-1	TGTGCCAGCAGCTTAGTTAGCCTGGGAGCGGCTTTCTTT	CASSLVSLGAAFF
TRBD2	TRBV27	NA	TRBJ2-1	TGTGCCAGCAAAATGGGGACTAGCGTAAACAATGAGCAGTTCTTC	CASKMGTSVNNEQFF
TRBD2	TRBV7-2	few	TRBJ2-5	TGTGCCAGCAGCCCTACTAGCGGGGGGGCCAAAGAGACCCAGTACTTC	CASSPTSGGAKETQYF
TRBD2	TRBV6-6	few	TRBJ2-1	TGTGCCAGCAGTTACTCTAGCGGGGGCTATTCCTACAATGAGCAGTTCTTC	CASSYSSGGYSYNEQFF
NA	TRBV28	NA	TRBJ1-1	TGTGCCAGCAGTTCCGGATTTAACACTGAAGCTTTCTTT	CASSSGFNTEAFF
NA	TRBV4-3	few	TRBJ1-1	TGCGCCAGCAGCCAAGAACCGGGGGGGAACACTGAAGCTTTCTTT	CASSQEPGGNTEAFF
NA	TRBV6-1	NA	TRBJ2-6	TGTGCCAGCAGTTATGCCCTAGACACTTCCGGGGCCAACGTCCTGACTTTC	CASSYALDTSGANVLTF
TRBD1	TRBV2	NA	TRBJ1-1	TGTGCCAGCAGTGCCCGGACAGGGGGCGTAACTGAAGCTTTCTTT	CASSARTGGVTEAFF
NA	TRBV28	few	TRBJ1-5	TGTGCCAGCAGATCACTTATGGATTACAATCAGCCCCAGCATTTT	CASRSLMDYNQPQHF
TRBD2	TRBV2	NA	TRBJ2-1	TGTGCCAGCAGACTAGCGGGAGGGGAGTTCTTC	CASRLAGGEFF
TRBD1	TRBV28	few	TRBJ2-1	TGTGCCAGCAGTTTGAGGGGACAGGGGTCCTACAATGAGCAGTTCTTC	CASSLRGQGSYNEQFF
TRBD2	TRBV7-2	many	TRBJ2-7	TGTGCCAGCAGCCCCCGGGCTAGCGGGATGAGCTCCTACGAGCAGTACTTC	CASSPRASGMSSYEQYF
NA	TRBV14	few	TRBJ1-2	TGTGCCAGCAGCCAAGTTGGGCCCCGCGCCACCTTC	CASSQVGPRATF
TRBD1	TRBV7-2	many	TRBJ2-7	TGTGCCAGCAGCCGTGGACAGGGGCTATACGAGCAGTACTTC	CASSRGQGLYEQYF
NA	TRBV6-2/TRBV6-3	NA	TRBJ1-2	TGTGCCAGCAGTTATTCCGGCGTGATAGTGGATGGCTACACCTTC	CASSYSGVIVDGYTF
NA	TRBV20-1	NA	TRBJ2-1	TGCAGTGCCCCCCCCCGGACAGCCAAAAAATACAATGAGCAGTTCTTC	CSAPPRTAKKYNEQFF
NA	TRBV15	NA	TRBJ1-5	TGTGCCACCAGCAGAGTCGACAGAAATCAGCCCCAGCATTTT	CATSRVDRNQPQHF
NA	TRBV7-2	many	TRBJ2-2	TGTGCCAGCAGCCCGCGTGCGGAAACCGGGGAGCTGTTTTTT	CASSPRAETGELFF
TRBD2	TRBV7-2	NA	TRBJ2-5	TGTGCCAGCAGTTCTGAGTGGGGGGGGCAAGAGACCCAGTACTTC	CASSSEWGGQETQYF
NA	TRBV19	NA	TRBJ1-6	TGTGCCAGTAGTATTCTGGGGAATTCACCCCTCCACTTT	CASSILGNSPLHF
NA	TRBV7-8	many	TRBJ2-5	TGTGCCAGCAGCTTAGCCGGACTACTGATGGAGACCCAGTACTTC	CASSLAGLLMETQYF
NA	TRBV2	NA	TRBJ2-3	TGTGCCAGCAGTGAAAGGAGTAAGTCCAGCGGGTGGGCTACAGATACGCAGTATTTT	CASSERSKSSGWATDTQYF
NA	TRBV7-2	many	TRBJ1-1	TGTGCCAGCAGCTACTACGACGGTGACACTGAAGCTTTCTTT	CASSYYDGDTEAFF
NA	TRBV12-3/TRBV12-4	NA	TRBJ2-2	TGTGCCAGCAGTTCGGGGTGGGCCGGGGAGCTGTTTTTT	CASSSGWAGELFF
TRBD1	TRBV10-3	NA	TRBJ1-1	TGTGCCATCGGGCCAGGGGCAGGGGGCTTGAACACTGAAGCTTTCTTT	CAIGPGAGGLNTEAFF
NA	TRBV6-1	NA	TRBJ1-5	TGTGCCAGCAGTGAAGTTGTTAGCAATCAGCCCCAGCATTTT	CASSEVVSNQPQHF
NA	TRBV7-6	few	TRBJ2-3	TGTGCCAGCAGCTTAGTTGGCCTAGCAGATACGCAGTATTTT	CASSLVGLADTQYF